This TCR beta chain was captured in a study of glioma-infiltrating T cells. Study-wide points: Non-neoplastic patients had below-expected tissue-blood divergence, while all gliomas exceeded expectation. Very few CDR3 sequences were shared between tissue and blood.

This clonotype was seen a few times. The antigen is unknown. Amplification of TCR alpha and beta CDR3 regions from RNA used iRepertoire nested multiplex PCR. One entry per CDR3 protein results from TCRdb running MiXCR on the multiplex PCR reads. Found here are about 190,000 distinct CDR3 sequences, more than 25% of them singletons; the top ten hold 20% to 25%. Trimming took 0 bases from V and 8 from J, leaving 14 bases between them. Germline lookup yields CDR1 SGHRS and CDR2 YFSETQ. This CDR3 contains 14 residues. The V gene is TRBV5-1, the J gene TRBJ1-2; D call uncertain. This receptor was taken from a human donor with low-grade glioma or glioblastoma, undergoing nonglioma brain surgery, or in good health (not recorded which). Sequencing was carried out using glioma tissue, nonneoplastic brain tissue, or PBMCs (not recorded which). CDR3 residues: CASSLVGPPGGYTF. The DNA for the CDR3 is TGCGCCAGCAGCTTGGTTGGCCCCCCTGGCGGCTACACCTTC.